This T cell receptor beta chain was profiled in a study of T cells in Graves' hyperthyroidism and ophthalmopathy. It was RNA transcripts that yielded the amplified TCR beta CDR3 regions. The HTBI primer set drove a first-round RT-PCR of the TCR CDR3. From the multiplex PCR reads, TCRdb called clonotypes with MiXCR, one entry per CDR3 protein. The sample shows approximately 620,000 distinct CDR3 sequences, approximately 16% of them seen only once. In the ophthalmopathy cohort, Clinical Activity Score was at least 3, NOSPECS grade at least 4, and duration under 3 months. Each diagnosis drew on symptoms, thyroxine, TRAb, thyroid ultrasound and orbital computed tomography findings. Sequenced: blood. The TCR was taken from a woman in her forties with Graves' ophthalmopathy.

This CDR3 is CASSLDRFSSTDTQYF. The CDR3 DNA reads as TGCGCCAGCAGCTTGGACAGGTTCTCTAGCACAGATACGCAGTATTTT. The rearrangement joins TRBV5-1 to TRBJ2-3, with D possibly TRBD1 on 5 matching bases. The CDR3 extends over 16 amino acids. In germline, CDR1 is SGHRS, CDR2 YFSETQ. Trimming took 0 bases from V and 0 from J, leaving 11 bases between them.